Listed below are T cell receptor beta chains from one sample, sequenced in a study of T cell responses to AZD1222 COVID-19 vaccine. The assay was immunoSEQ multiplex PCR, and TCRdb's table has in-frame clones only and misses some. The top ten hold approximately 1.6% of the sample, which has some 120,000 clones, about 85% seen once. The sample in question was peripheral blood, obtained on day 0 of AZD1222 vaccination. These receptors were obtained from an adult in good health. Each CDR3 is given with its conserved first and last residue. The order of the fields is clone size, J gene, D gene, V gene, CDR3 protein, CDR3 DNA. D genes are given only for firm matches. For some rows the clone size is stated as once, few or many, or as a class when expanded; others skip it.

once,TRBJ2-1,-,TRBV5-1,CASRDGHNEQFF,TGCGCCAGCAGGGACGGGCACAATGAGCAGTTCTTC
-,TRBJ2-1,TRBD1,TRBV7-2,CASSLTDRAPQFF,TGTGCCAGCAGCTTAACCGACAGGGCCCCCCAGTTCTTC
-,TRBJ2-1,-,TRBV7-3,CASSRGRRDEQFF,TGTGCCAGCAGCCGCGGACGGCGGGATGAGCAGTTCTTC
once,TRBJ2-3,TRBD2,TRBV30,CAWKRGGARYTQYF,TGTGCCTGGAAACGGGGGGGGGCCCGGTATACGCAGTATTTT
few,TRBJ1-2,-,TRBV3-1/TRBV3-2,CASSRGEGSNYGYTF,TGTGCCAGCAGCCGTGGGGAGGGGTCCAACTATGGCTACACCTTC
-,TRBJ1-2,-,TRBV30,CAWSVGGYYGYTF,TGTGCCTGGAGTGTAGGGGGTTACTATGGCTACACCTTC
-,TRBJ1-4,-,TRBV24-1,CATSELTTGKLFF,TGTGCCACCAGTGAGTTGACTACCGGAAAACTGTTTTTT
-,TRBJ2-7,TRBD1,TRBV7-9,CASSWTTGTVPYEQYF,TGTGCCAGCAGCTGGACCACCGGGACAGTACCCTACGAGCAGTACTTC
-,TRBJ1-2,-,TRBV6-5,CAGGGGRPYGYTF,TGTGCCGGGGGCGGGGGGAGGCCCTATGGCTACACCTTC
-,TRBJ2-2,-,TRBV5-5,CASSWPPPSTGELFF,TGTGCCAGCAGCTGGCCGCCCCCGAGCACCGGGGAGCTGTTTTTT
-,TRBJ2-7,TRBD1,TRBV28,CASKTGTGDLYEQYF,TGTGCCAGCAAAACAGGGACAGGGGATCTCTACGAGCAGTACTTC
-,TRBJ1-1,-,TRBV5-4,CASSPQVGSTEAFF,TGTGCCAGCAGCCCACAGGTAGGAAGCACTGAAGCTTTCTTT
-,TRBJ1-1,TRBD1,TRBV10-3,CATARTGGNTEAFF,TGTGCCACCGCCCGGACAGGGGGAAACACTGAAGCTTTCTTT
-,TRBJ1-4,-,TRBV7-9,CASSLPQGYLFF,TGTGCCAGCAGCCTACCGCAGGGTTACCTGTTTTTT
-,TRBJ1-1,-,TRBV6-5,CASSYSKYPAFF,TGTGCCAGCAGTTACTCGAAATACCCAGCTTTCTTT
-,TRBJ1-6,TRBD1,TRBV2,CASTPGTGGNSPLHF,TGTGCCAGCACCCCCGGGACAGGGGGCAATTCACCCCTCCACTTT
-,TRBJ2-2,-,TRBV7-2,CASSLDGQAYTGELFF,TGTGCCAGCAGCTTAGACGGGCAGGCGTACACCGGGGAGCTGTTTTTT
many,TRBJ2-2,TRBD1,TRBV7-6,CASSLGQGVTGELFF,TGTGCCAGCAGCTTAGGTCAGGGGGTAACCGGGGAGCTGTTTTTT
-,TRBJ1-5,-,TRBV12-3/TRBV12-4,CASSVRGNQPQHF,TGTGCCAGCAGTGTCAGGGGCAATCAGCCCCAGCATTTT
-,TRBJ2-7,TRBD2,TRBV7-2,CASSLAVLADYEQYF,TGTGCCAGCAGCTTAGCAGTACTAGCGGACTACGAGCAGTACTTC
-,TRBJ1-4,TRBD1,TRBV7-8,CASSLPSRTGSTNEKLFF,TGTGCCAGCAGTTTACCCTCCAGGACAGGCTCAACTAATGAAAAACTGTTTTTT
-,TRBJ1-6,-,TRBV2,CASKRGSSYNSPLHF,TGTGCCAGCAAGCGGGGGAGCTCCTATAATTCACCCCTCCACTTT
-,TRBJ2-5,-,TRBV11-2,CASSLDYKETQYF,TGTGCCAGCAGCTTAGATTATAAAGAGACCCAGTACTTC
once,TRBJ1-5,-,TRBV27,CASSLFPAQGSQPQHF,TGTGCCAGCAGTTTATTCCCAGCCCAGGGATCTCAGCCCCAGCATTTT
-,TRBJ1-2,TRBD1,TRBV3-1/TRBV3-2,CASSQRGTGRGLNYGYTF,TGTGCCAGCAGCCAAAGGGGGACAGGGAGAGGCCTCAACTATGGCTACACCTTC
-,TRBJ1-6,-,TRBV5-1,CASSPRDTSSYNSPLHF,TGCGCCAGCAGTCCCCGGGACACGAGCTCCTATAATTCACCCCTCCACTTT
-,TRBJ2-7,-,TRBV7-2,CASSLGLTTYEQYF,TGTGCCAGCAGCTTAGGACTGACAACCTACGAGCAGTACTTC
-,TRBJ1-1,-,TRBV28,CASSFPNTEEAFF,TGTGCCAGCAGTTTCCCCAATACTGAAGAAGCTTTCTTT
-,TRBJ2-1,-,TRBV5-1,CASSLGGQSGSYNEQFF,TGCGCCAGCAGCTTGGGGGGGCAGTCGGGCTCCTACAATGAGCAGTTCTTC
once,TRBJ1-1,TRBD1,TRBV30,CAWKEGAGGTEAFF,TGTGCCTGGAAAGAGGGGGCTGGGGGCACTGAAGCTTTCTTT
-,TRBJ2-7,-,TRBV7-9,CASSLEGTRGTAYEQYF,TGTGCCAGCAGCTTAGAAGGGACCAGGGGAACGGCCTACGAGCAGTACTTC
-,TRBJ2-3,TRBD1,TRBV18,CASSPRQGRQYF,TGTGCCAGCTCACCAAGACAGGGAAGGCAGTATTTT
-,TRBJ2-3,TRBD2,TRBV5-1,CASSPGGTDTQYF,TGCGCCAGCAGCCCCGGGGGGACAGATACGCAGTATTTT
once,TRBJ2-7,-,TRBV9,CASSVGATPANEQYF,TGTGCCAGCAGCGTAGGGGCGACTCCGGCGAACGAGCAGTACTTC
-,TRBJ1-4,-,TRBV19,CASSIVAGTTNEKLFF,TGTGCCAGTAGTATAGTGGCAGGGACAACTAATGAAAAACTGTTTTTT
-,TRBJ2-7,-,TRBV28,CASSSSESTYEQYF,TGTGCCAGCAGCTCATCAGAGAGTACCTACGAGCAGTACTTC
-,TRBJ1-5,TRBD1,TRBV6-6,CASSTGQGNQPQHF,TGTGCCAGCAGTACAGGACAGGGCAATCAGCCCCAGCATTTT
-,TRBJ1-4,-,TRBV12-3/TRBV12-4,CASRGGFEKLFF,TGTGCCAGCAGAGGGGGGTTTGAAAAACTGTTTTTT
few,TRBJ1-2,TRBD1,TRBV10-3,CAISETPGQGEGYTF,TGTGCCATCAGTGAGACACCGGGACAGGGGGAAGGCTACACCTTC
-,TRBJ2-1,TRBD2,TRBV28,CASSYAGLAGGKEQFF,TGTGCCAGCAGCTATGCGGGACTAGCGGGGGGGAAAGAGCAGTTCTTC
-,TRBJ2-2,TRBD1,TRBV11-3,CASSPGQGAYPNTGELFF,TGTGCCAGCTCCCCTGGACAGGGGGCATACCCGAACACCGGGGAGCTGTTTTTT
-,TRBJ1-3,-,TRBV30,CAHNQAGFGNTIYF,TGTGCCCACAATCAAGCGGGCTTTGGAAACACCATATATTTT
-,TRBJ2-7,-,TRBV11-2,CASSLGRGLYEQYF,TGTGCCAGCAGCTTAGGTCGGGGTCTCTACGAGCAGTACTTC
-,TRBJ1-2,-,TRBV19,CASSISRLDYGYTF,TGTGCCAGTAGTATCAGCAGGCTCGACTATGGCTACACCTTC
-,TRBJ1-1,-,TRBV14,CASSQASLNTEAFF,TGTGCCAGCAGCCAAGCTTCCTTGAACACTGAAGCTTTCTTT
-,TRBJ1-1,-,TRBV4-3,CASSQEAGGTEAFF,TGCGCCAGCAGCCAAGAAGCGGGGGGGACTGAAGCTTTCTTT
-,TRBJ1-2,-,TRBV12-3/TRBV12-4,CASSFSGVDGYTF,TGTGCCAGCAGTTTCTCGGGCGTAGATGGCTACACCTTC
-,TRBJ2-2,-,TRBV10-3,CAISESIFGDTGELFF,TGTGCCATCAGTGAGTCGATTTTTGGTGACACCGGGGAGCTGTTTTTT